This T cell receptor (beta chain) was obtained from a study of type 1 regulatory T cells. Study-wide context: T-allo10 is an in vitro-generated, Tr1-enriched CD4 T cell product specific for alloantigen. Notes on the study in general: Compared with non-Tr1 cells, Tr1 cells showed a narrower TCR repertoire.

TCRdb reanalysed the reads using MiXCR and keeps one entry per CDR3 protein. The repertoire holds some 60,000 distinct CDR3 sequences, approximately 60% seen once, with around 1.9% in the top ten. This clonotype was observed a handful of times. The antigen remains unidentified. CDR3 length: 12 amino acids. The V gene lost 4 bases and the J gene lost 4 bases, with 10 bases spanning the gap. CDR1 is SQVTM and CDR2 is ANQGSEA in the germline V gene. The chain is built from TRBV29-1 and TRBJ1-1; TRBD1 might be the D (5 bases). Specimen: cultured non-Tr1 T cells, either the whole culture or a sorted T cell fraction (not recorded which). This TCR was recovered from a human donor in good health. The DNA of the CDR3 is TGCAGCGTTGTTTCGGGGGGCACTGAAGCTTTCTTT. It codes for CSVVSGGTEAFF.